This T cell receptor beta chain was identified during a study of control samples from healthy donors and cancer patients. Profiling relied on immunoSEQ multiplex PCR, and the TCRdb table lists in-frame clones only, not all of them. Here the sample spans about 140,000 clones, 75% to 95% being singletons. The receptor's source is a man aged 30-40 years in good health. Input material: blood.

CDR3 in DNA: TGTGCCAGCAGCTTAGAACTAGCGGGGGTCAATGAGCAGTTCTTC. It codes for CASSLELAGVNEQFF. The chain recombines TRBV11-2 with TRBJ2-1; 11 positions agree with TRBD2. The germline V gene encodes CDR1 SGHAT and CDR2 FQNNGV. After removal of 0 bases from V and 6 bases from J, the junction contained 1 base not matched to a gene. The CDR3 has 15 amino acids.